A single TCR beta chain is shown here with its context. Its antigen is unidentified. Trimming cost V 6 bases and J 0 bases, with 6 bases left between them. The CDR3 consists of 11 residues. Germline V gene data show CDR1 as SQVTM and CDR2 as ANQGSEA. The TCR library protocol was used to attach unique molecular identifiers. These identifiers were attached to individual cDNA molecules. TCRdb ran MiXCR on the 5' RACE reads and lists one entry per CDR3 protein. The repertoire holds approximately 70,000 distinct CDR3 sequences, approximately 12% seen once, with roughly a sixth in the top ten. The data stem from a study of early T cells in non-severe SARS-CoV-2 infection. The overall study: The chains were unpaired, and the sequenced material was bulk RNA from unsorted whole blood.

Overall study findings and caveats: Matches to VDJdb favored anti-spike CD8 responses and missed private and CD4 specificities.

This TCR was recovered from an adult who was a healthcare worker with PCR-confirmed SARS-CoV-2 infection or an uninfected control (not recorded which). The donor label of this sample is uncertain. This specimen was whole blood, taken at baseline. V and J are TRBV29-1 and TRBJ2-7, with TRBD1 as a possible D gene (5 bases). The CDR3: CSVQDSYEQYF. CDR3 DNA: TGCAGCGTACAGGACTCCTACGAGCAGTACTTC.